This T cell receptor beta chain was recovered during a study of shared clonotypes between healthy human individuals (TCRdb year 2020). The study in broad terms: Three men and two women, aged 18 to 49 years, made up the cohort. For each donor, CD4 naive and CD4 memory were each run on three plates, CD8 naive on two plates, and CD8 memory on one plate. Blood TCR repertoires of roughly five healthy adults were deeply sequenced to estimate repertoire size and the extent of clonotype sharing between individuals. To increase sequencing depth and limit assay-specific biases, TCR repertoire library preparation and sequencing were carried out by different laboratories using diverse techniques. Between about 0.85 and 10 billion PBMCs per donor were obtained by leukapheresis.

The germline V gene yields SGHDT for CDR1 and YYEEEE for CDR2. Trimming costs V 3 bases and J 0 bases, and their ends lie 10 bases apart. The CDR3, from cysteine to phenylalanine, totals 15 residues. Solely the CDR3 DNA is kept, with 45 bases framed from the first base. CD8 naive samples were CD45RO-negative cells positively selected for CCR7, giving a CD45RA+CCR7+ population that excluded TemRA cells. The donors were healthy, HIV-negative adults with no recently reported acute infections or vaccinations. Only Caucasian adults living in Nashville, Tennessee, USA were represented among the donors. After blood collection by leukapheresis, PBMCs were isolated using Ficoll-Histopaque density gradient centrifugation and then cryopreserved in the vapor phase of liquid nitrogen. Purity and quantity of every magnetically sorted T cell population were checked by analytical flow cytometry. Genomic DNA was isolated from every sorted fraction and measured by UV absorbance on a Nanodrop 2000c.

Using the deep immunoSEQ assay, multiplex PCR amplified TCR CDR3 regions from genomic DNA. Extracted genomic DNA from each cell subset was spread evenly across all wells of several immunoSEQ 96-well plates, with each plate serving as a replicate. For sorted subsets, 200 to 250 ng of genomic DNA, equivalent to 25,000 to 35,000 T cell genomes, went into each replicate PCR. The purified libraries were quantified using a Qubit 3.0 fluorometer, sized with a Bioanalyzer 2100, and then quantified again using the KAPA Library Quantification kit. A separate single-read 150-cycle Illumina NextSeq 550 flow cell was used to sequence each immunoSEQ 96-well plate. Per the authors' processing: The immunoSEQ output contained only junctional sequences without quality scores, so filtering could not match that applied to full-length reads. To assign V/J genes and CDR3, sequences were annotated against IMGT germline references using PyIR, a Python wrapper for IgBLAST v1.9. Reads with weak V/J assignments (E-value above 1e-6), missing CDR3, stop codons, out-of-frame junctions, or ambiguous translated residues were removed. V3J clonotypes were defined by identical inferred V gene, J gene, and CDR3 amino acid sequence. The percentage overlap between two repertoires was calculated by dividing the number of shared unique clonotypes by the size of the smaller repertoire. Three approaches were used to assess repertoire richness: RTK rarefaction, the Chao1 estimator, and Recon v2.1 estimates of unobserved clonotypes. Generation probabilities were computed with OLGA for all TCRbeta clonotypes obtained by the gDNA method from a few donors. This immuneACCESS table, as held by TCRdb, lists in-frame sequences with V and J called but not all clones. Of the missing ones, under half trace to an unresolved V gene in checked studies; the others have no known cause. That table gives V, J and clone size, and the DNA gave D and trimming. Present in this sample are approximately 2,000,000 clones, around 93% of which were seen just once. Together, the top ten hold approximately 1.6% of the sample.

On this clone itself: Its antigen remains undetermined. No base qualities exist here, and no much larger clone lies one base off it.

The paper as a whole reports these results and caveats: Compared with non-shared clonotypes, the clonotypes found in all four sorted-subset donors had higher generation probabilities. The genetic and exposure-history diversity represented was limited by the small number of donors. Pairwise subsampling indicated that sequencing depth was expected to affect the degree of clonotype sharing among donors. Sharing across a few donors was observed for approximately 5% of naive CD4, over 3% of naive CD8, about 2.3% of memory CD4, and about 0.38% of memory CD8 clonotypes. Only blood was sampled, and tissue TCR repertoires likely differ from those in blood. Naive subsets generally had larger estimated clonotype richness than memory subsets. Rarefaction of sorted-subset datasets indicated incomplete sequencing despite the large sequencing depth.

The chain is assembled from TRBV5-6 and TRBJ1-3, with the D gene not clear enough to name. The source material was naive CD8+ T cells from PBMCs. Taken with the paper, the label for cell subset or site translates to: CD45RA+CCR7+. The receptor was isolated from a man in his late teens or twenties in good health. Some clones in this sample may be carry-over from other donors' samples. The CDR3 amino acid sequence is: CASSYGQSSGNTIYF. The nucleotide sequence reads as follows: TGTGCCAGCAGCTATGGGCAGAGCTCTGGAAACACCATATATTTT. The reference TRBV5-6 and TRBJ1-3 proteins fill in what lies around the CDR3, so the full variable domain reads DAGVTQSPTHLIKTRGQQVTLRCSPKSGHDTVSWYQQALGQGPQFIFQYYEEEERQRGNFPDRFSGHQFPNYSSELNVNALLLGDSALYLCASSYGQSSGNTIYFGEGSWLTVV.